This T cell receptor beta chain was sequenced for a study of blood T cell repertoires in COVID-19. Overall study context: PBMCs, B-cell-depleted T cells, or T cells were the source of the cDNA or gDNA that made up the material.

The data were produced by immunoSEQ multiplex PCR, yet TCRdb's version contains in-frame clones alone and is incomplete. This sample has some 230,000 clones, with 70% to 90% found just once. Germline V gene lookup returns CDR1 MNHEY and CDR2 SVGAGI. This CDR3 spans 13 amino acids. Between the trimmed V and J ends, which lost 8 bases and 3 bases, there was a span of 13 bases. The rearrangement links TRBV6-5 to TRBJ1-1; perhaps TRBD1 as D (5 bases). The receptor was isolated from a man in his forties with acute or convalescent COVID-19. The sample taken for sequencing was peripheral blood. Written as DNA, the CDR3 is TGTGCCAGCTACCGAAGGGGATACACTGAAGCTTTCTTT. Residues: CASYRRGYTEAFF.